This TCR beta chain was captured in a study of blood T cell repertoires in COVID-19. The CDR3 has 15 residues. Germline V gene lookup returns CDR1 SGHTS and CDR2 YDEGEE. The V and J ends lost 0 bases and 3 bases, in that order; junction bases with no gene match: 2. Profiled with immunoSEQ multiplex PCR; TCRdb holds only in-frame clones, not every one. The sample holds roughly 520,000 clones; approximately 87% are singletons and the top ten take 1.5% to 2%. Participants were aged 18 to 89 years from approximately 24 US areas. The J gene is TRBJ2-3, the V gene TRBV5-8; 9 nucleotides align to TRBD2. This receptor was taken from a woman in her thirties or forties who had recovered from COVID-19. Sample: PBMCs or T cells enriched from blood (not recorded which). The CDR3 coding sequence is TGTGCCAGCAGCTTGGTCGCGGGAGGGACAGATACGCAGTATTTT. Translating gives CASSLVAGGTDTQYF.